One and the same sample provided the 15 T cell receptor beta chains below, sequenced in a study of post-analysis software for immune sequencing data. Study outcomes and limitations: The five TRBV segments detected at higher frequency in patients than in controls included TRBV5-6, TRBV5-1 and TRBV20-1.

No antigen has been identified for these receptors. Each TCR beta cDNA library carried unique molecular identifiers. TCRdb re-called the PCR reads with MiXCR, one entry per CDR3 protein. Of some 800,000 distinct CDR3 sequences in the sample, about 43% were seen once. The sample taken for sequencing was blood. These TCRs come from a girl aged 10-17 years with multiple sclerosis.

About this clonotype itself: The junction does not match germline at one end; this may be a read error. The chain carries TRBV5-6 and TRBJ2-7; TRBD1 is a possible D gene (6 bases). This CDR3 contains 16 residues. Looked up from germline, CDR1 is SGHDT and CDR2 is YYEEEE. The CDR3 DNA is TGTGTCAGCAGCGGTGGACAGTTTCTTTCAACCTACGAGCAGTACTTC. It is translated as CVSSGGQFLSTYEQYF.

The rearrangement joins TRBV29-1 to TRBJ2-5; 15 nucleotides agree with TRBD2. This CDR3 has 17 residues. V was pared by 0 bases and J by 3 bases, with 5 bases of the junction left unmatched. Germline lookup yields CDR1 SQVTM and CDR2 ANQGSEA. CDR3 nucleotides: TGCAGCGTTGAAGATCCGAGGACTAGCGGGAGGGAAGAGACCCAGTACTTC. It yields the protein CSVEDPRTSGREETQYF.

The chain carries TRBV6-6 and TRBJ2-5; possible D gene TRBD2, 6 bases. Germline lookup yields CDR1 MNHNY and CDR2 SVGAGI (reference sequence). The V end was cut by 8 bases, the J end by 2 bases, with 12 bases between. This CDR3 has 13 residues. This CDR3 reads CASLGLYQETQYF. The DNA of the CDR3 is TGTGCCAGCCTGGGACTGTATCAAGAGACCCAGTACTTC.

V gene TRBV7-3 combines with J gene TRBJ2-3; no reliable D call. This CDR3 comprises 14 residues. The germline V gene encodes CDR1 SGHTA and CDR2 FQGTGA. V gave up 5 bases and J gave up 0 bases, with 9 bases separating them. The CDR3 coding sequence is TGTGCCAGCAGCCCTGGGGTTAGCACAGATACGCAGTATTTT. The encoded protein is CASSPGVSTDTQYF.

This clonotype was observed a few times. The rearrangement uses TRBV29-1 and TRBJ1-1; D is unclear. The germline gives CDR1 SQVTM, CDR2 ANQGSEA. The ends were cut back, 6 bases at V and 0 bases at J, with 14 bases in the middle. This CDR3 is built from 14 residues. The CDR3 bases are TGCAGCGTGACCCCAGGCCGGGTGAACACTGAAGCTTTCTTT. Its protein is CSVTPGRVNTEAFF.

A few counts support this clonotype. The CDR3 spells CSVEERGGSTDTQYF. DNA for the CDR3: TGCAGCGTTGAAGAGCGGGGGGGGTCCACAGATACGCAGTATTTT. V usage is TRBV29-1 and J usage is TRBJ2-3, with 9 bases matching TRBD2. This CDR3 has 15 amino acids. The germline gives CDR1 SQVTM, CDR2 ANQGSEA. Losses at the gene ends were 0 bases for V and 2 bases for J; bases not matched to a gene: 3.

The J gene is TRBJ2-7, the V gene TRBV20-1, with 7 bases fitting TRBD2. CDR3 length: 16 amino acids. From germline, CDR1 is DFQATT and CDR2 SNEGSKA (reference sequence). The ends lost 0 bases at V and 3 bases at J; junction bases unmatched: 11. CDR3 DNA sequence: TGCAGTGCTAGAGATCTAGCGGAAAACAAAAGCTACGAGCAGTACTTC. Amino acid sequence: CSARDLAENKSYEQYF.

The chain is built from TRBV20-1 and TRBJ2-3, with TRBD2 identical over 12 bases. Germline V gene data show CDR1 as DFQATT and CDR2 as SNEGSKA (reference sequence). The CDR3 is 15 residues long. Trimming took 5 bases from V and 2 from J; bases not matched to a gene: 5. The CDR3: CSADGTSGLTDTQYF. For the CDR3, the DNA is TGCAGTGCTGACGGGACTAGCGGGCTCACAGATACGCAGTATTTT.

This chain connects TRBV14 to TRBJ2-7, with TRBD1 identical over 7 bases. The ends lost 1 base at V and 4 bases at J; junction bases unmatched: 1. Germline V gives CDR1 SGHDN, CDR2 FVKESK. The length of the CDR3 is 13 residues. Here the CDR3 reads CASSQVTGYEQYF. The CDR3 nucleotides are TGTGCCAGCAGCCAAGTGACAGGGTACGAGCAGTACTTC. Full variable domain (rest looked up from reference TRBV14 and TRBJ2-7): EAGVTQFPSHSVIEKGQTVTLRCDPISGHDNLYWYRRVMGKEIKFLLHFVKESKQDESGMPNNRFLAERTGGTYSTLKVQPAELEDSGVYFCASSQVTGYEQYFGPGTRLTVT.

This clonotype was seen a handful of times. The V and J genes are TRBV5-1 and TRBJ1-6, with D possibly matching TRBD1 (5 bases). In germline, CDR1 is SGHRS, CDR2 YFSETQ. The CDR3 has 15 residues. Deletions cut 5 bases from V and 2 bases from J, with 11 bases between. CDR3 residues: CASRGQGAYNSPLHF. CDR3 nucleotides: TGCGCCAGCAGAGGCCAGGGCGCCTATAATTCACCCCTCCACTTT.

The rearrangement uses TRBV5-1 and TRBJ2-5; TRBD1 is a possible D gene (6 bases). The CDR3 contains 16 residues. The V and J ends lost 4 bases and 2 bases respectively, with 18 bases between them. Germline loops: CDR1 SGHRS, CDR2 YFSETQ. CDR3 residues: CASSPPMTGPQETQYF. DNA for the CDR3: TGCGCCAGCAGCCCACCGATGACAGGACCGCAAGAGACCCAGTACTTC.

The chain employs TRBV20-1 and TRBJ2-3; TRBD2 matches 10 bases. The CDR3 is 18 amino acids. V shed 0 bases and J 0 bases; nucleotides not matched to a gene: 9. The germline V gene encodes CDR1 DFQATT and CDR2 SNEGSKA (reference sequence). The chain's CDR3 is CSARDPAGGLVSTDTQYF. The CDR3 DNA reads TGCAGTGCTAGAGATCCAGCGGGAGGGCTCGTCAGCACAGATACGCAGTATTTT.

This clonotype came up a few times. The CDR3 reads CASSQDRELGHYGYTF. CDR3 nucleotide sequence: TGTGCCAGCAGCCAGGACAGAGAGTTGGGGCACTATGGCTACACCTTC. V and J are TRBV7-9 and TRBJ1-2, with TRBD1 as a possible D gene (6 bases). The CDR3 contains 16 residues. The germline V gene has CDR1 SEHNR and CDR2 FQNEAQ (reference sequence). The V end lost 5 bases, the J end lost 3 bases, and 19 bases lay between the germline ends.

The V and J genes are TRBV20-1 and TRBJ2-5, with 7 bases that match TRBD1. Germline assignment: CDR1 DFQATT and CDR2 SNEGSKA (reference sequence). The J segment lost 9 bases and the V segment lost 4 bases, leaving 5 bases of the junction unmatched. The CDR3 spans 11 residues. CDR3 residues: CSANRGNPQYF. The CDR3 coding sequence is TGCAGTGCTAACAGGGGCAACCCCCAGTACTTC.

This rearrangement joins TRBV5-1 to TRBJ2-1, with 9 bases lining up with TRBD2. Germline-derived CDR1 and CDR2 are SGHRS and YFSETQ. The CDR3 extends over 17 amino acids. Trimming cost V 4 bases and J 0 bases; bases outside gene matches: 8. The CDR3 sequence is CASSILFSGSSYNEQFF. CDR3 nucleotides: TGCGCCAGCAGCATACTATTTAGCGGGAGCTCCTACAATGAGCAGTTCTTC.